This T cell receptor beta chain was profiled in a study of T cell responses to AZD1222 COVID-19 vaccine. The germline gives CDR1 MGHRA, CDR2 YSYEKL. The CDR3 has 15 amino acids. Germline trimming cut 0 bases from V and 5 bases from J; bases unmatched to any gene: 6. In regard to this clone: Its antigen remains unknown.

Data came from immunoSEQ multiplex PCR; TCRdb stores just in-frame clones and leaves some out. The table shows 150,000 or so clones, with approximately 93% occurring only once. The study's findings and limits: Close to half of spike-specific TCRs reportedly recognize unmutated variant regions. Repertoires were obtained only post-peak T cell response. Spike-specific TCRs gained breadth and depth after people received two AZD1222 doses.

Second doses that came at about 4 or about 12 weeks were put together. The chain couples TRBV4-1 to TRBJ2-7, with 8 positions matching TRBD2. The receptor comes from an adult who received the AZD1222 COVID-19 vaccine. The input for sequencing was peripheral blood, taken 28 days after the second AZD1222 dose. CDR3 DNA sequence: TGCGCCAGCAGCCAAGATCTTCGGGAGGGGAACGAGCAGTACTTC. Translated: CASSQDLREGNEQYF.